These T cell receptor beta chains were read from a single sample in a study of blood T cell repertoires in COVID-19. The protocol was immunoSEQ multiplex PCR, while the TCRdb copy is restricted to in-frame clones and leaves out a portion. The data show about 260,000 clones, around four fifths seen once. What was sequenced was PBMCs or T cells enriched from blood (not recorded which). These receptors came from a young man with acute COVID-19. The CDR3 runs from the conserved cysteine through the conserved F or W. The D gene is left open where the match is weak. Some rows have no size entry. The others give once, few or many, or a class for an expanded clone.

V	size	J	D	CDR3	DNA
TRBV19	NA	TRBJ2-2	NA	CASTRKGLNGAGELFF	TGTGCCAGTACTCGGAAGGGACTCAATGGCGCCGGGGAGCTGTTTTTT
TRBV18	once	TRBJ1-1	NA	CASSVGPNTEAFF	TGTGCCAGCTCCGTGGGCCCGAACACTGAAGCTTTCTTT
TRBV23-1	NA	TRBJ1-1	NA	CASRRDLNTEAFF	TGCGCCAGCAGGAGGGATTTGAACACTGAAGCTTTCTTT
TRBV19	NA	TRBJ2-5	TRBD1	CASSIDDRGRETQYF	TGTGCCAGTAGTATAGATGACAGGGGTAGGGAGACCCAGTACTTC
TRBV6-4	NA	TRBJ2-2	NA	CASATVGGGELFF	TGTGCCAGCGCCACCGTAGGGGGCGGGGAGCTGTTTTTT
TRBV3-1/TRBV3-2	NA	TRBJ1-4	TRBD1	CASSPQGDRGKLFF	TGTGCCAGCAGCCCACAGGGGGATAGGGGAAAACTGTTTTTT
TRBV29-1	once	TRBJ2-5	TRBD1	CSVEDWRQGQTQYF	TGCAGCGTTGAAGATTGGCGACAGGGGCAGACCCAGTACTTC
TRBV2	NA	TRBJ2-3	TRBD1	CASSVGQGWDTQYF	TGTGCCAGCAGTGTCGGACAGGGGTGGGATACGCAGTATTTT
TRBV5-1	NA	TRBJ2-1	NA	CASSGLAGHSEQFF	TGTGCCAGCAGCGGGCTAGCCGGGCACAGTGAGCAGTTCTTC
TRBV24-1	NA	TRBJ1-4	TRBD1	CATSDGGQGRTNEKLFF	TGTGCCACCAGTGATGGGGGACAGGGTCGCACTAATGAAAAACTGTTTTTT
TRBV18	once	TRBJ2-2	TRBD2	CASSPAGGDTGELFF	TGTGCCAGCTCACCAGCGGGGGGCGACACCGGGGAGCTGTTTTTT
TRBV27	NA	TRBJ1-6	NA	CASSLETGARFNSPLHF	TGTGCCAGCAGTTTAGAAACGGGTGCGCGGTTTAATTCACCCCTCCACTTT
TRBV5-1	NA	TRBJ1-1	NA	CASSFRGTEAFF	TGCGCCAGCAGCTTCAGGGGAACTGAAGCTTTCTTT
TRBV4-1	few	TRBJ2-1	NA	CASSQGDGSYNEQFF	TGCGCCAGCAGCCAGGGAGATGGGTCCTACAATGAGCAGTTCTTC
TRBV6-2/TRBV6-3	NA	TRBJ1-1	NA	CASSYSRGNTEAFF	TGTGCCAGCAGTTACTCGCGGGGGAACACTGAAGCTTTCTTT
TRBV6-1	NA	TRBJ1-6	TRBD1	CASSESRTGVNSPLHF	TGTGCCAGCAGTGAATCGAGGACAGGGGTTAATTCACCCCTCCACTTT
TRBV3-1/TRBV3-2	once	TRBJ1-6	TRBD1	CASSQGTGVVSPLHF	TGTGCCAGCAGCCAAGGGACAGGGGTGGTCTCACCCCTCCACTTT
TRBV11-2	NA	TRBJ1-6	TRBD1	CASSPRAGGYSPLHF	TGTGCCAGCAGCCCCCGGGCAGGGGGCTATTCACCCCTCCACTTT
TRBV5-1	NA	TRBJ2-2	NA	CASSLSSARVGTGELFF	TGTGCCAGCAGCTTGAGCTCGGCCCGGGTAGGCACCGGGGAGCTGTTTTTT
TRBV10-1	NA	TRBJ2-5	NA	CASSEPMSGETQYF	TGCGCCAGCAGTGAACCCATGAGTGGAGAGACCCAGTACTTC
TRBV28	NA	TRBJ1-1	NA	CASGSGALNTEAFF	TGTGCCAGCGGTTCAGGGGCCTTGAACACTGAAGCTTTCTTT
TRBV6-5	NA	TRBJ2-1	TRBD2	CASRWGGDNEQFF	TGTGCCAGCAGGTGGGGGGGTGACAATGAGCAGTTCTTC
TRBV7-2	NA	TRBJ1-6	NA	CASSLESVTNNSPLHF	TGTGCCAGCAGCTTAGAGAGTGTTACCAATAATTCACCCCTCCACTTT
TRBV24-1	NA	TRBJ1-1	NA	CATSAGSRMNTEAFF	TGTGCCACCAGTGCCGGGTCCAGAATGAACACTGAAGCTTTCTTT
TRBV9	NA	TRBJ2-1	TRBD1	CASSGRQGVTNEQFF	TGTGCCAGCAGCGGCCGACAGGGAGTTACGAATGAGCAGTTCTTC
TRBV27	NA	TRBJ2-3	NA	CASSRPQRVDTQYF	TGTGCCAGCAGCCGGCCCCAGAGGGTGGATACGCAGTATTTT
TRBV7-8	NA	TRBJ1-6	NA	CASSLAIVQSSYNSPLHF	TGTGCCAGCAGCTTGGCAATAGTACAGAGCTCCTATAATTCACCCCTCCACTTT
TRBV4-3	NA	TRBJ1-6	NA	CASSQDFRNSPLHF	TGCGCCAGCAGCCAAGATTTCCGGAATTCACCCCTCCACTTT
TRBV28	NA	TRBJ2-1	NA	CASSGAGPYNEQFF	TGTGCCAGCAGTGGGGCAGGGCCCTACAATGAGCAGTTCTTC
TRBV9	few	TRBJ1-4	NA	CASSVGGTNEKLFF	TGTGCCAGCAGCGTAGGGGGGACAAATGAAAAACTGTTTTTT
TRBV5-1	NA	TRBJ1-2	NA	CASSLASDRPYGYTF	TGCGCCAGCAGCTTGGCTAGTGACAGACCCTATGGCTACACCTTC
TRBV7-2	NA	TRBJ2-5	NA	CASRVGQTETQYF	TGTGCCAGCAGAGTGGGGCAGACAGAGACCCAGTACTTC
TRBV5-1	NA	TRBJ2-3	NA	CASSLSLDTQYF	TGTGCCAGCAGCTTGAGCCTTGATACGCAGTATTTT
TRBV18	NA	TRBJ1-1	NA	CASSPPGTRQGGKTSAFF	TGTGCCAGCTCACCGCCCGGCACGAGGCAGGGCGGTAAAACTTCGGCTTTCTTT
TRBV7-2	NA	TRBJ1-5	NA	CASSGQNNQPQHF	TGTGCCAGCAGTGGACAGAACAATCAGCCCCAGCATTTT
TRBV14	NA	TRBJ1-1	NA	CASSLRVLNTEAFF	TGTGCCAGCAGCCTGCGGGTCTTGAACACTGAAGCTTTCTTT
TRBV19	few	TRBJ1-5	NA	CASSIDRDLGPQHF	TGTGCCAGTAGTATAGATCGAGATCTAGGGCCCCAGCATTTT
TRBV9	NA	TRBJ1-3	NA	CASSELPAGLSGNTIYF	TGTGCCAGCAGCGAGTTGCCGGCAGGGCTATCTGGAAACACCATATATTTT
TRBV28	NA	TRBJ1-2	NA	CASSTHSGYTF	TGTGCCAGCAGTACCCACAGTGGCTACACCTTC
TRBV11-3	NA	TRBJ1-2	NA	CASSATNGRTTGYTF	TGTGCCAGCAGCGCAACGAATGGACGGACTACTGGCTACACCTTC
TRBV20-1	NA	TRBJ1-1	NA	CSALGGAFF	TGCAGTGCCCTGGGGGGAGCTTTCTTT
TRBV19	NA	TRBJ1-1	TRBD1	CASSKTGGNTEAFF	TGTGCCAGTAGTAAAACAGGGGGTAACACTGAAGCTTTCTTT
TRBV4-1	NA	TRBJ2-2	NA	CASSQGRGTGELFF	TGCGCCAGCAGCCAGGGCAGGGGCACCGGGGAGCTGTTTTTT
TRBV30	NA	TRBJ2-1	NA	CAWSFGGEQFF	TGTGCCTGGAGCTTCGGGGGTGAGCAGTTCTTC
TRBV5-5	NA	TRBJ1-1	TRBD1	CASSFGQGAKITEAFF	TGTGCCAGCAGCTTTGGACAGGGGGCGAAAATCACTGAAGCTTTCTTT
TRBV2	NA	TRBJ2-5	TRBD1	CANSDRGYQETQYF	TGTGCCAACTCCGACAGGGGGTACCAAGAGACCCAGTACTTC
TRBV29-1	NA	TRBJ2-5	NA	CSVEDLASQETQYF	TGCAGCGTTGAAGATTTAGCGTCCCAAGAGACCCAGTACTTC
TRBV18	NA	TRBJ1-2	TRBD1	CASSTQGYGGYTF	TGTGCCAGCTCAACACAGGGGTATGGTGGCTACACCTTC
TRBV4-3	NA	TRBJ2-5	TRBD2	CASSLSLPGGLGGETQYF	TGCGCCAGCAGCCTTTCCCTACCGGGAGGACTGGGCGGGGAGACCCAGTACTTC
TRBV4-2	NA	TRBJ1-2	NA	CASSHLKGNYGYTF	TGTGCCAGCAGCCATCTCAAGGGGAACTATGGCTACACCTTC
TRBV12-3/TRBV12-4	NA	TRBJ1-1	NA	CASSLKRNTEAFF	TGTGCCAGCAGTTTAAAGAGGAACACTGAAGCTTTCTTT
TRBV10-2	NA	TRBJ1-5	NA	CASSQTGGNQPQHF	TGCGCCAGCAGTCAGACGGGGGGCAATCAGCCCCAGCATTTT
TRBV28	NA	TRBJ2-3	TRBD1	CASSLTGTGENF	TGTGCCAGCAGTTTAACAGGGACAGGGGAGAATTTT
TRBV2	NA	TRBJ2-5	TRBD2	CATTGGRAEKTQYF	TGTGCTACAACGGGCGGGAGGGCCGAGAAGACCCAGTACTTC